The 19 T cell receptor beta chains in this list originate from one sample, sequenced in a study of shared clonotypes between healthy human individuals. Sequencing used immunoSEQ multiplex PCR; TCRdb keeps in-frame clones, though not all of them. There are about 2.4 million clones in the sample; roughly 93% occur only once, and approximately 0.35% lies in the top ten. The sample consisted of naive CD4+ T cells from PBMCs. Described subset: CD45RA+ positively selected. All receptors come from a man aged 18 to 29 in good health. Some clones in this sample may be carry-over from other donors' samples.

This clone appeared a single time. The identical CDR3 is also encoded by other nucleotide sequences in the sample. The chain recombines TRBV2 with TRBJ2-1; the D gene is possibly TRBD2 (5 bases). CDR3 length equals 13 residues. Germline lookup yields CDR1 SNHLY and CDR2 FYNNEI. Trimming left V 5 bases short and J 2 bases short, with 7 bases between. Written as DNA, the CDR3 is TGTGCCAGCAGTTCGGGAACCTACAATGAGCAGTTCTTC. It yields the protein CASSSGTYNEQFF.

This clone showed up just a few times. V is TRBV6-5 and J is TRBJ1-1; no clear D. Trimming left V 10 bases short and J 1 base short, with 16 bases between. Per the germline V gene, CDR1 is MNHEY and CDR2 is SVGAGI. The CDR3 has 14 residues. The CDR3: CATQNIGGNTEAFF. The CDR3 nucleotides are TGTGCCACCCAAAACATAGGCGGGAACACTGAAGCTTTCTTT.

This clone was observed once. The V and J genes are TRBV30 and TRBJ2-5; D possibly uses TRBD1 or TRBD2 (6 bases each). The germline CDR1 and CDR2 sequences are GTSNPN and SVGIG (reference sequence). Deletions cut 0 bases from V and 4 bases from J, with 9 bases between. The CDR3 extends over 13 amino acids. The CDR3 DNA reads TGTGCCTGGAGTGTAGAGGGGGGAGAGACCCAGTACTTC. Protein: CAWSVEGGETQYF.

This clone occurred once. This chain connects TRBV7-2 to TRBJ2-4, with D perhaps TRBD2 (6 bases). Trimming stripped 4 bases from V and 0 bases from J, with 10 bases between. This CDR3 spans 15 amino acids. CDR1 and CDR2 from the germline V gene are SGHTA and FQGNSA. DNA for the CDR3: TGTGCCAGCAGCTCGGGACTTTTAGCCAAAAACATTCAGTACTTC. Its translation: CASSSGLLAKNIQYF.

The chain recombines TRBV30 with TRBJ2-2, with TRBD2 as a possible D gene (5 bases). Germline V gene lookup returns CDR1 GTSNPN and CDR2 SVGIG (reference sequence). The ends were cut back, 3 bases at V and 5 bases at J, with 16 bases in the middle. The CDR3 covers 15 residues. This CDR3 is CAWRGFGEWTGELFF. The CDR3 coding sequence is TGTGCCTGGAGAGGTTTCGGGGAATGGACCGGGGAGCTGTTTTTT.

The chain has TRBV27 and TRBJ2-1, with 7 bases fitting TRBD2. The CDR3 contains 14 residues. The germline V gene encodes CDR1 MNHEY and CDR2 SMNVEV (reference sequence). The ends lost 6 bases at V and 6 bases at J; junction bases unmatched: 8. In DNA form, the CDR3 reads TGTGCCAGCAGCTCGTGGGGGGGTCCCAATGAGCAGTTCTTC. It is translated as CASSSWGGPNEQFF.

The chain joins TRBV19 to TRBJ2-7, with TRBD2 identical over 8 bases. Trimming removed 8 bases from V and 5 bases from J; junction bases left unmatched: 11. The CDR3 covers 14 residues. Germline CDR1 LNHDA, CDR2 SQIVND (reference sequence). The CDR3 sequence: CASPTRGGCNEQYF. CDR3 nucleotide sequence: TGTGCCAGTCCAACCCGGGGGGGATGTAACGAGCAGTACTTC. The full variable domain, in which reference TRBV19 and TRBJ2-7 provide the parts outside the CDR3, is DGGITQSPKYLFRKEGQNVTLSCEQNLNHDAMYWYRQDPGQGLRLIYYSQIVNDFQKGDIAEGYSVSREKKESFPLTVTSAQKNPTAFYLCASPTRGGCNEQYFGPGTRLTVT.

CDR3 DNA sequence: TGTGCCAGTAGTACCTTACCGACACCGACCCACTACACCTTC. Amino acid sequence: CASSTLPTPTHYTF. The gene calls are TRBV19 and TRBJ1-2; D not resolved. This CDR3 spans 14 amino acids. V dropped 4 bases and J dropped 10 bases, with 19 bases sitting between them. Germline loops: CDR1 LNHDA, CDR2 SQIVND (reference sequence).

The rearrangement links TRBV28 to TRBJ2-5; D may be TRBD1 (5 bases). The end of the DNA aligns better with TRBJ2-7, so the J call may be wrong. The CDR3 has 16 amino acids. Germline V lookup: CDR1 MDHEN, CDR2 SYDVKM. CDR3 residues: CASSPPGSGFSYEQYF. In DNA form, the CDR3 reads TGTGCCAGCAGTCCCCCAGGGTCAGGGTTTTCCTACGAGCAGTACTTC.

The V call is TRBV18, the J call TRBJ2-1, with D perhaps TRBD1 (6 bases). Germline V gives CDR1 KGHSH, CDR2 LQKENI. CDR3 length equals 16 residues. Trimming cost V 2 bases and J 4 bases, with 15 bases left between them. CDR3 region: CASSPVRDIAYNEQFF. CDR3 in DNA: TGTGCCAGCTCACCAGTAAGGGACATAGCATACAATGAGCAGTTCTTC.

CDR3 region: CASSQDPDRPYGYTF. The CDR3 DNA sequence: TGCGCCAGCAGCCAAGATCCCGACAGGCCCTATGGCTACACCTTC. This sequence joins TRBV4-3 and TRBJ1-2, with D possibly TRBD1 on 6 matching bases. The V gene lost 0 bases and the J gene lost 4 bases, with 12 bases spanning the gap. The CDR3 contains 15 residues. In germline, CDR1 is LGHNA, CDR2 YSLEER.

The J gene is TRBJ1-3, the V gene TRBV18, with no clear D. This CDR3 contains 15 residues. Per the germline V gene, CDR1 is KGHSH and CDR2 is LQKENI. The V end was cut by 3 bases, the J end by 0 bases, with 9 bases between. CDR3 amino acids: CASSPDGISGNTIYF. The CDR3 DNA follows: TGTGCCAGCTCACCGGACGGCATCTCTGGAAACACCATATATTTT.

The rearrangement links TRBV12-5 to TRBJ2-5, with D unresolved. Germline CDR1 reads LGHNT; CDR2 reads FRNRAP. This CDR3 spans 15 amino acids. V shed 1 base and J shed 4 bases, with 13 bases lying between them. CDR3 loop: CASGLGATTGETQYF. CDR3 sequence (DNA): TGTGCTAGTGGTTTGGGGGCGACGACTGGAGAGACCCAGTACTTC. Variable domain in full (rest from reference TRBV12-5 and TRBJ2-5): DARVTQTPRHKVTEMGQEVTMRCQPILGHNTVFWYRQTMMQGLELLAYFRNRAPLDDSGMPKDRFSAEMPDATLATLKIQPSEPRDSAVYFCASGLGATTGETQYFGPGTRLLVL.

This clone was found a few times. The chain is built from TRBV7-9 and TRBJ1-1; a possible D gene is TRBD1 (6 bases). Germline values: CDR1 SEHNR, CDR2 FQNEAQ (reference sequence). The CDR3 extends over 14 amino acids. V was cut by 6 bases and J by 6 bases, with 17 bases left in between. CDR3 sequence (DNA): TGTGCCAGCAGTCGGTTCGAGGGGGAACCTGAAGCTTTCTTT. Its protein is CASSRFEGEPEAFF. The complete variable domain, with remaining parts taken from reference TRBV7-9 and TRBJ1-1, reads DTGVSQNPRHKITKRGQNVTFRCDPISEHNRLYWYRQTLGQGPEFLTYFQNEAQLEKSRLLSDRFSAERPKGSFSTLEIQRTEQGDSAMYLCASSRFEGEPEAFFGQGTRLTVV.

The gene calls are TRBV27 and TRBJ2-7; D uncertain. Germline V gene lookup returns CDR1 MNHEY and CDR2 SMNVEV (reference sequence). Trimming left V 6 bases short and J 2 bases short, with 11 bases between. The CDR3 totals 13 residues. CDR3 sequence reads: CASRMTNPYEQYF. In nucleotides, the CDR3 is TGTGCCAGCAGGATGACGAATCCCTACGAGCAGTACTTC.

The V call is TRBV5-6, the J call TRBJ1-4, with 7 nucleotides matching TRBD1. This CDR3 region has 17 residues. The germline V gene encodes CDR1 SGHDT and CDR2 YYEEEE. With V trimmed by 4 bases and J by 6 bases, 15 bases remained unmatched. The CDR3 nucleotides are TGTGCCAGCAGCCGCGCAGGGGGGGGCGAATTTTATGAAAAACTGTTTTTT. Its translation: CASSRAGGGEFYEKLFF.

The chain has TRBV29-1 and TRBJ2-1, with TRBD2 matching over 7 bases. V was pared by 6 bases and J by 2 bases, with 7 bases of the junction left unmatched. The CDR3 length is 14 residues. Per the germline V gene, CDR1 is SQVTM and CDR2 is ANQGSEA. CDR3 sequence: CSVETSRTYNEQFF. CDR3 nucleotides: TGCAGCGTAGAGACTAGCAGAACCTACAATGAGCAGTTCTTC.

This chain's CDR3 is CASRGRETQYF. Written as DNA, the CDR3 is TGTGCCAGCAGGGGTCGAGAGACCCAGTACTTC. J is TRBJ2-5 and V is TRBV6-6; D ambiguous. Between the trimmed V and J ends, which lost 6 bases and 4 bases, there was a span of 6 bases. This CDR3 is built from 11 residues. Per germline, CDR1 MNHNY and CDR2 SVGAGI (reference sequence).

The gene calls are TRBV7-9 and TRBJ1-1; perhaps TRBD1 as D (5 bases). This CDR3 has 14 amino acids. Trimming stripped 3 bases from V and 1 base from J, with 9 bases between. Germline assignment: CDR1 SEHNR and CDR2 FQNEAQ (reference sequence). CDR3 residues: CASSFAGSNTEAFF. The CDR3 DNA sequence: TGTGCCAGCAGCTTCGCAGGGTCGAACACTGAAGCTTTCTTT.